The 8 T cell receptor beta chains in this list originate from one sample, sequenced in a study of T cells after yellow fever vaccination. Each CDR3 protein is one row after TCRdb ran MiXCR on the 5' RACE reads. Of about 130,000 distinct CDR3 sequences listed, 7.4% are singletons. The starting material was CD4+ T cells sorted from PBMCs, obtained 10 to 11 days after the first yellow fever vaccination. Receptor source: a young man who received the YFV17D yellow fever vaccine.

The chain links TRBV5-1 to TRBJ1-2; D gene uncertain. V lost 1 base, J lost 0 bases, and 13 bases lay in between. The CDR3 is 16 amino acids. From germline, CDR1 is SGHRS and CDR2 YFSETQ. CDR3 residues: CASSLSERRANYGYTF. Here the CDR3 DNA reads TGCGCCAGCAGCTTGTCTGAGAGGCGTGCTAACTATGGCTACACCTTC.

This clonotype was observed many times. This sequence joins TRBV29-1 and TRBJ1-6; the D is unclear. Germline CDR1 SQVTM, CDR2 ANQGSEA. The germline V and J ends were trimmed by 0 bases and 11 bases, with 11 bases remaining between them. The CDR3 extends over 13 amino acids. CDR3 residues: CSVEEAAGTPLHF. As DNA, the CDR3 is TGCAGCGTTGAAGAGGCCGCGGGAACACCCCTCCACTTT. Together with reference TRBV29-1 and TRBJ1-6, the CDR3 gives the full variable domain: SAVISQKPSRDICQRGTSLTIQCQVDSQVTMMFWYRQQPGQSLTLIATANQGSEATYESGFVIDKFPISRPNLTFSTLTVSNMSPEDSSIYLCSVEEAAGTPLHFGNGTRLTVT.

This clonotype was seen at least ten times. The chain recombines TRBV3-1 with TRBJ1-2; 9 bases fit TRBD1. V dropped 4 bases and J dropped 6; count of bases not matched to a gene: 12. The CDR3 runs to 16 residues. CDR1 and CDR2 (germline): LGHDT, YNNKEL (reference sequence). The CDR3 DNA reads as TGTGCCAGCAGCCCGTACCCGGGACAGGGTTCCCATGGCTACACCTTC. Its translation is CASSPYPGQGSHGYTF.

The chain has TRBV20-1 and TRBJ1-2, with TRBD1 identical over 7 bases. CDR3 size: 15 residues. Trimming took 6 bases from V and 0 from J; bases not matched to a gene: 10. Germline assignment: CDR1 DFQATT and CDR2 SNEGSKA (reference sequence). The CDR3 loop is CSALQGGRANYGYTF. The CDR3 region has the DNA TGCAGTGCCCTTCAGGGGGGGAGAGCTAACTATGGCTACACCTTC.

This clonotype was observed at least ten times. This chain links TRBV12-3 or TRBV12-4 with TRBJ2-2; TRBD2 matches 8 bases. CDR3 size: 14 residues. V lost 7 bases and J lost 7; bases outside the gene matches: 8. The CDR3 DNA reads TGTGCCAGCACCCCGAGACTAGCGCTCGGGGAGCTGTTTTTT. This translates into CASTPRLALGELFF.

This clonotype has at least ten counts. V and J are TRBV5-6 and TRBJ1-1, with D unresolved. Per the germline V gene, CDR1 is SGHDT and CDR2 is YYEEEE. V lost 1 base and J lost 6, with 19 bases in between. This CDR3 contains 16 residues. The CDR3 nucleotides read TGTGCCAGCAGCTTGAGGCAGGAGGTGGTTCTGGCTGAAGCTTTCTTT. Residues: CASSLRQEVVLAEAFF.

In its sample, this clonotype was seen many times. The junction shows a germline mismatch at one end, possibly a read error. V is TRBV24-1 and J is TRBJ1-2; 7 nucleotides line up with TRBD1. Germline lookup yields CDR1 KGHDR and CDR2 SFDVKD. The length of the CDR3 is 12 residues. The CDR3: CATSDYGQARYF. The CDR3 nucleotides are TGTGCCACCAGTGATTACGGACAGGCTAGATACTTC.

Many counts were recorded for this clonotype. The chain carries TRBV20-1 and TRBJ1-2; D uncertain. Germline V gives CDR1 DFQATT, CDR2 SNEGSKA (reference sequence). This CDR3 contains 15 residues. Trimming removed 4 bases at V and 0 bases at J, with 15 bases between. The CDR3 loop is CSATLDGSANYGYTF. The CDR3 DNA is TGCAGTGCTACTTTAGACGGCTCAGCTAACTATGGCTACACCTTC.